A single T cell receptor beta chain is shown here with its context. These data are taken from a study of blood T cell repertoires in COVID-19. Study-level information: Both acute and convalescent COVID-19 samples were obtained from the United States, Italy and Spain. Sample material is recorded as cDNA or gDNA derived from T cells, B-cell-depleted T cells, or PBMCs.

V was clipped by 3 bases and J by 0 bases, with 9 bases between them. Germline CDR1 DFQATT, CDR2 SNEGSKA (reference sequence). This CDR3 comprises 14 residues. As handled by the study authors: Quantification of nucleated cells was approximated via reference gene primer amplification. The repertoire was sequenced with immunoSEQ multiplex PCR; TCRdb's copy has only in-frame clones and lacks some. V and J calls and clone size follow that table, whereas D and trimming were derived from the DNA. The data hold about 140,000 clones, with roughly 86% observed a single time. The receptor's source is a man aged 70-80 years with acute or convalescent COVID-19. The sample comprised peripheral blood. This chain uses TRBV20-1 with TRBJ2-1, with D unclear. For the CDR3, the DNA is TGCAGTGCTAGTCCCCCGAGCTCCTACAATGAGCAGTTCTTC. Protein: CSASPPSSYNEQFF.